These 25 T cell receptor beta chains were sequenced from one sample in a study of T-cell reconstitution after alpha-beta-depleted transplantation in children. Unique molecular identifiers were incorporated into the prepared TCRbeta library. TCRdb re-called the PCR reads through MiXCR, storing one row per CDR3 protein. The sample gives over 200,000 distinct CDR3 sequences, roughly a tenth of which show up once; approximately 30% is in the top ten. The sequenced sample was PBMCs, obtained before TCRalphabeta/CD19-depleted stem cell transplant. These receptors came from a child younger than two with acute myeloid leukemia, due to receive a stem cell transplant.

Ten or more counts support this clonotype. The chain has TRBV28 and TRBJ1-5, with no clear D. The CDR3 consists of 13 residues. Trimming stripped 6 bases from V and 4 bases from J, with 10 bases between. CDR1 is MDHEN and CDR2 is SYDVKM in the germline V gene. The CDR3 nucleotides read TGTGCCAGCAGACCCTCTCCAAATCAGCCCCAGCATTTT. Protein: CASRPSPNQPQHF. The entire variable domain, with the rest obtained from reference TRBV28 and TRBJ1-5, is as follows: DVKVTQSSRYLVKRTGEKVFLECVQDMDHENMFWYRQDPGLGLRLIYFSYDVKMKEKGDIPEGYSVSREKKERFSLILESASTNQTSMYLCASRPSPNQPQHFGDGTRLSIL.

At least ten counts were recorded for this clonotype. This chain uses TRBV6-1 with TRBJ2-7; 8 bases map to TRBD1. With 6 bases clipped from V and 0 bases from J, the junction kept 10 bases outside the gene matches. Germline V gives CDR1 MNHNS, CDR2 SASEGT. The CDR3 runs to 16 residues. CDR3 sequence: CASRALLGTGSYEQYF. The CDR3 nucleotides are TGTGCCAGCAGGGCTCTACTCGGGACAGGCTCCTACGAGCAGTACTTC.

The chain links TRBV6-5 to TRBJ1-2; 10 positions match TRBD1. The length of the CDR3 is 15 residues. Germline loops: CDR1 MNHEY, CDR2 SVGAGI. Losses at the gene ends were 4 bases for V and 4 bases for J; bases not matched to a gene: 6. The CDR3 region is CASSLGQGGIYGYTF. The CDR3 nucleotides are TGTGCCAGCAGTTTAGGACAGGGGGGAATCTATGGCTACACCTTC.

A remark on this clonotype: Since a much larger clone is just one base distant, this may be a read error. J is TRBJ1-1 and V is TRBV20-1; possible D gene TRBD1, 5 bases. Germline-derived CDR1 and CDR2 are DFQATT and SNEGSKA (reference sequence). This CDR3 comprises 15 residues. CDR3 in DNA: TGCAGTGCGAAAGGAGGGGCCGAGGAGAACACTGAAACTTTCTTT. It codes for CSAKGGAEENTETFF.

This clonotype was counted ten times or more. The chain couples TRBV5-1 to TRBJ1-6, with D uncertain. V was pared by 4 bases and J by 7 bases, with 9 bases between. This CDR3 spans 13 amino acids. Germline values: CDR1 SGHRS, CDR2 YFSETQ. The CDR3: CASSGGINSPLHF. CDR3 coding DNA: TGCGCCAGCAGCGGAGGTATCAATTCACCCCTCCACTTT.

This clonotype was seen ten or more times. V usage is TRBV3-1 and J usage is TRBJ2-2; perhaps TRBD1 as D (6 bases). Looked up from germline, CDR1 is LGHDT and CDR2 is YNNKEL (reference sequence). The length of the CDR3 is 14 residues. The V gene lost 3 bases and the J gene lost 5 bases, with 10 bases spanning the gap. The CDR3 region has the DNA TGTGCCAGCAGCCAGAACAGGGCTACCGGGGAGCTGTTTTTT. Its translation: CASSQNRATGELFF.

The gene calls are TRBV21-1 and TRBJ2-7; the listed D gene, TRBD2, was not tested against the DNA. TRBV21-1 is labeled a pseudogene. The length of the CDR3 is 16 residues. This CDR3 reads CASISPSGTSRYEQYF. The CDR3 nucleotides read TGTGCCAGCATCTCTCCTTCCGGGACTAGTCGCTACGAGCAGTACTTC.

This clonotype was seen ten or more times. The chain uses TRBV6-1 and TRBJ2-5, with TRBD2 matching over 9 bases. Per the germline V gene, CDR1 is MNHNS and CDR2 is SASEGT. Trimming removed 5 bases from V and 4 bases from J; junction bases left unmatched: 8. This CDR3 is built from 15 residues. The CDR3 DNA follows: TGTGCCAGCAGTAGAGCTAGCGGGATCGTAGAGACCCAGTACTTC. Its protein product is CASSRASGIVETQYF.

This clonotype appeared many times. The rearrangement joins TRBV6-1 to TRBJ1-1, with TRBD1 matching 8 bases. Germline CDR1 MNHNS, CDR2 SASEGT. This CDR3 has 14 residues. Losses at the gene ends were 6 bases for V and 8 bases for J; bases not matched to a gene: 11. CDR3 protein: CASRQTGAGFEAFF. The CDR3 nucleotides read TGTGCCAGCAGACAGACAGGGGCCGGGTTCGAAGCTTTCTTT.

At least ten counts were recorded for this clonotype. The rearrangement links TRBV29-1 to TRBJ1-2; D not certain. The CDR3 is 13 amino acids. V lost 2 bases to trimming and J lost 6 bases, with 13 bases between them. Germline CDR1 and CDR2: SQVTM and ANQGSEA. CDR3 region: CSVERMRGDGYTF. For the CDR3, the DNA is TGCAGCGTTGAAAGAATGCGCGGAGATGGCTACACCTTC.

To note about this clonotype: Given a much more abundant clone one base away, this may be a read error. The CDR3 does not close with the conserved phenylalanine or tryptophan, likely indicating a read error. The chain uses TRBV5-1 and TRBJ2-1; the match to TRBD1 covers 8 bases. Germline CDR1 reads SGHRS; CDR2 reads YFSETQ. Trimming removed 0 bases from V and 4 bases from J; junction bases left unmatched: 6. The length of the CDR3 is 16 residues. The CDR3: CASSLGQGTWYNEQFS. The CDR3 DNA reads TGCGCCAGCAGCTTGGGACAGGGGACCTGGTACAATGAGCAGTTCTCC.

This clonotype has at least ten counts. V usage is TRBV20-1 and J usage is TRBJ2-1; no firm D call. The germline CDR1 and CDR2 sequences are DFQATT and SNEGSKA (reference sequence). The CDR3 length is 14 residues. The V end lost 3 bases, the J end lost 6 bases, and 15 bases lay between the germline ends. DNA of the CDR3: TGCAGTGCTAGGGATGTCAGAGAAGGCAATGAGCAGTTCTTC. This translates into CSARDVREGNEQFF.

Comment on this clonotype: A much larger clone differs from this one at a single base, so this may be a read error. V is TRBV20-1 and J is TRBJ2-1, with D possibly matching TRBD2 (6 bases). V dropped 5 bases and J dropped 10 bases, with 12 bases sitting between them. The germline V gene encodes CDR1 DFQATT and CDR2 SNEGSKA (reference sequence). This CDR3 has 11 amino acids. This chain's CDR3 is CSAGGVEEQFF. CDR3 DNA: TGCAGTGCTGGAGGGGTGGAGGAGCAGTTCTTC.

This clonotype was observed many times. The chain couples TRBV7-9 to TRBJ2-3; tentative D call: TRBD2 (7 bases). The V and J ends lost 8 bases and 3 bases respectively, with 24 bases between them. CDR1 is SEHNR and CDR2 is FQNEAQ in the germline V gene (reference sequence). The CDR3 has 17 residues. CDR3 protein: CASRLIRGAGFTDTQYF. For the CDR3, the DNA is TGTGCCAGCCGCCTCATTCGGGGGGCTGGTTTTACAGATACGCAGTATTTT.

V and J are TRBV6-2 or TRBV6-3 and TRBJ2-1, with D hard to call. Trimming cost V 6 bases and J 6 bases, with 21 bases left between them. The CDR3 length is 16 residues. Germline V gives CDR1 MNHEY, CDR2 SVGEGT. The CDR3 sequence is CASSSLGALGTNEQFF. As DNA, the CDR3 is TGTGCCAGCAGCTCCCTCGGCGCACTTGGCACCAATGAGCAGTTCTTC.

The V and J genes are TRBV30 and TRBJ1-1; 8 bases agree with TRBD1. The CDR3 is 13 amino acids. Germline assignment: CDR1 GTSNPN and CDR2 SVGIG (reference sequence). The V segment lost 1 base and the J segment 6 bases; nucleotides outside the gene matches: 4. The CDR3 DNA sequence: TGTGCCTGGAGTGGGACAGGGTCCCCTGAAGCTTTCTTT. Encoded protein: CAWSGTGSPEAFF.

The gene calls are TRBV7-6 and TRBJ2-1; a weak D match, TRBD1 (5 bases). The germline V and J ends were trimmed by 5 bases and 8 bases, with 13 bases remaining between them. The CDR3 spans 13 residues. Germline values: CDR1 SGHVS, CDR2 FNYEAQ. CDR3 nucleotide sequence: TGTGCCAGCAGCACGGACACGACCTATGAGCAGTTCTTC. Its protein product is CASSTDTTYEQFF.

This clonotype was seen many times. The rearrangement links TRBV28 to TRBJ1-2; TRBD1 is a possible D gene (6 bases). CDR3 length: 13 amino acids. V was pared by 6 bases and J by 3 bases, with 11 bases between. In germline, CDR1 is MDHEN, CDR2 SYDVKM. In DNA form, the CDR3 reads TGTGCCAGCAGCCCGGGACACGACTATGGCTACACCTTC. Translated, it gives CASSPGHDYGYTF.

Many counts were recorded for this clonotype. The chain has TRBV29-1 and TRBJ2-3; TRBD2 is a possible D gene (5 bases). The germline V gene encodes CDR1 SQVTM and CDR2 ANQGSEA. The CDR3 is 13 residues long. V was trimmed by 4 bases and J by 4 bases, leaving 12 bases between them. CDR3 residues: CSVGGPGPDTQYF. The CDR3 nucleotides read TGCAGCGTTGGAGGGCCGGGCCCAGATACGCAGTATTTT.

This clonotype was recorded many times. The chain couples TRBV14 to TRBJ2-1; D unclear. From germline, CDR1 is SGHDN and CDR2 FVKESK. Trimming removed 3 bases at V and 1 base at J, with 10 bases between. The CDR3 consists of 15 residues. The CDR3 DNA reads TGTGCCAGCAGCCATTTTATCGGATCCTACAATGAGCAGTTCTTC. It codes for CASSHFIGSYNEQFF.

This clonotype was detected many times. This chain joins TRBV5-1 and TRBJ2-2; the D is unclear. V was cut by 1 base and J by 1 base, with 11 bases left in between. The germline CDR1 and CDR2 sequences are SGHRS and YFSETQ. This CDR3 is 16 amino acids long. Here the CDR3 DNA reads TGCGCCAGCAGCTTGTGGTTCAGCCGGAACACCGGGGAGCTGTTTTTT. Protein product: CASSLWFSRNTGELFF.

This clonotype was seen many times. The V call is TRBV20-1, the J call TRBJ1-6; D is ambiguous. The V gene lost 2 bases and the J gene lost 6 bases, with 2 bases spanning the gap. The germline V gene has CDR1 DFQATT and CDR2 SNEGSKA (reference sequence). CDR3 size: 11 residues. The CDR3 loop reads CSARFNSPLHF. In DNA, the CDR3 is TGCAGTGCTAGATTTAATTCACCCCTCCACTTT.

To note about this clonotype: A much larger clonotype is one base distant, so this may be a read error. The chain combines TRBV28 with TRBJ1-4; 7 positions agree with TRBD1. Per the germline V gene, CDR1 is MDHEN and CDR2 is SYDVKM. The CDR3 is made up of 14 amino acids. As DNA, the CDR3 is TGTGCCAGCAGGGGGACAGCAGGAAAGGAAAAACAGTTTTTT. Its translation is CASRGTAGKEKQFF.

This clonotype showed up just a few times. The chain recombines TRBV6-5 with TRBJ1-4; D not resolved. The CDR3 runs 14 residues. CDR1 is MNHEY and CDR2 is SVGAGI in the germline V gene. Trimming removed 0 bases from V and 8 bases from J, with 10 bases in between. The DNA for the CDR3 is TGTGCCAGCAGTTACTCTTGGGGTGGCGAAAAACTGTTTTTT. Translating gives CASSYSWGGEKLFF.

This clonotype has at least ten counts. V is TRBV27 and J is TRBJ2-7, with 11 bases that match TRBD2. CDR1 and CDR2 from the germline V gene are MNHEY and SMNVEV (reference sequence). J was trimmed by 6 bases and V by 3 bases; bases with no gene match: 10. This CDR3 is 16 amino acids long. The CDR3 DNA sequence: TGTGCCAGCAGTTTGATAGCGGGAGGGCATGCCGGCGAGCAGTACTTC. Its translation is CASSLIAGGHAGEQYF.